This T cell receptor (beta chain) was sequenced during a study of post-analysis software for immune sequencing data. For the study at large: The cohort encompassed relapsing-remitting, secondary progressive and progressive-relapsing multiple sclerosis disease courses. Study conclusions and caveats: Comparison of patients with controls showed five TRBV segments more frequent in patients, TRBV5-6, TRBV5-1 and TRBV20-1 among them. Significantly lower normalized Chao1 diversity was seen in multiple sclerosis patients than in controls. F measure grouped same-batch samples tightly together.

J lost 2 bases, V lost 6 bases, and 7 bases had no gene match. The CDR3 loop spans 15 amino acids. Libraries were made from TCR beta cDNA, and they carried unique molecular identifiers. Around 450,000 cDNA molecules were recovered from an input of 1 to 10 million T cells. TCRdb analysed the PCR reads with MiXCR anew, one entry per CDR3 protein. The data contain 800,000 to 950,000 distinct CDR3 sequences, roughly 50% of them seen just once; the ten biggest clones take up approximately 4.5%. This clonotype was recorded a few times. Its antigen is not identified. The receptor comes from a girl aged 10-17 years with multiple sclerosis. The rearrangement links TRBV12-3 or TRBV12-4 to TRBJ2-5; TRBD1 agrees at 9 bases. Sample: blood. CDR3 bases: TGTGCCAGCAGGCCGGGACAGGGAACGCAAGAGACCCAGTACTTC. Translating it yields CASRPGQGTQETQYF.